A single T cell receptor beta chain is shown here with its context. Trimming shortened V by 5 bases and J by 5 bases, and 3 bases separated the two germline ends. This CDR3 spans 10 amino acids. The data belong to a study of blood T cell repertoires in COVID-19. Study-wide background: Samples of COVID-19 (acute and convalescent) were obtained from the United States, Italy and Spain.

Source study methods: Amplification of reference gene primers was used by the study to estimate nucleated cell counts. Repertoires were generated with immunoSEQ multiplex PCR, while TCRdb's copy carries only in-frame clones and drops some. That table furnishes V, J and clone size, whereas the DNA furnished D and trimming. The data contain tens of thousands of clones, 84% of them singletons. This receptor was obtained from a human donor in a cohort sampled during active COVID-19. Sample: peripheral blood. V usage is TRBV12-3 or TRBV12-4 and J usage is TRBJ1-2; D uncertain. CDR3 coding DNA: TGTGCCAGCAGTCGGTATGGCTACACCTTC. This encodes CASSRYGYTF.